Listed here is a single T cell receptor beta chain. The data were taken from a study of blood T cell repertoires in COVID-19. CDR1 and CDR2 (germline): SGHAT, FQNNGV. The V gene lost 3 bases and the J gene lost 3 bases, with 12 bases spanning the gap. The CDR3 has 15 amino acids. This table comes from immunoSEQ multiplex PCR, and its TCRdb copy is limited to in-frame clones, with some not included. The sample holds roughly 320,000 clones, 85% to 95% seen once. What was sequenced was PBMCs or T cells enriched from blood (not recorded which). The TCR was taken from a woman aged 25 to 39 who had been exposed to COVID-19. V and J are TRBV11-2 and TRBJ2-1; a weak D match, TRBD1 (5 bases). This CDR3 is CASSFGQTDYNEQFF. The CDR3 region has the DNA TGTGCCAGCAGCTTTGGACAAACAGACTACAATGAGCAGTTCTTC.